The clone carrying this T cell receptor beta chain was recorded at least ten times. V shed 3 bases and J 4 bases; nucleotides not matched to a gene: 8. The CDR3 extends over 15 amino acids. Germline CDR1 and CDR2: GTSNPN and SVGIG (reference sequence). The data are from a study of T cells in Graves' hyperthyroidism and ophthalmopathy. Graves' hyperthyroidism without ophthalmopathy progression within 18 months was termed stable. Together with thyroid ultrasound, orbital computed tomography, serum thyroxine and TRAb, clinical symptoms were used for diagnoses. Researchers took RNA transcripts and amplified the TCR beta CDR3 regions from them. In the first-round RT-PCR of the TCR CDR3, the HTBI primer set was used. In TCRdb, the multiplex PCR reads were re-called with MiXCR into one record per CDR3 protein. The table includes 400,000 to 550,000 distinct CDR3 sequences, approximately 15% detected once.

Sequenced material: blood. This TCR came from a woman younger than 30 with Graves' hyperthyroidism. The J gene is TRBJ1-2, the V gene TRBV30; 10 positions agree with TRBD1. The CDR3 DNA is TGTGCCTGGAGAGTATGGACAGGGGGGACCTATGGCTACACCTTC. This translates into CAWRVWTGGTYGYTF.